Following are 20 T cell receptor beta chains from one sample sequenced in a study of monozygotic twins with inflammatory bowel disease. TCRdb reanalyzed the 5' RACE reads and collapses them to one entry per CDR3 protein, without DNA. Its table lists about 160,000 distinct CDR3 sequences. Material for sequencing was blood. These receptors were obtained from a human donor with ulcerative colitis or Crohn's disease, or a healthy co-twin of an affected twin (not recorded which).

The V and J genes are TRBV29-1 and TRBJ1-5; there is no DNA to check the TCRdb D call of TRBD1. From germline, CDR1 is SQVTM and CDR2 ANQGSEA. This CDR3 is 13 amino acids long. CDR3 residues: CSVRQPNNQPQHF.

The V gene is TRBV29-1, the J gene TRBJ2-7; as DNA is missing, the TRBD1 call by TCRdb cannot be tested. This CDR3 region has 11 residues. Germline V gene lookup returns CDR1 SQVTM and CDR2 ANQGSEA. CDR3 amino acids: CSVRGGDEQYF.

The CDR3 loop is CASSDYGSQENEQFF. The chain has TRBV2 and TRBJ2-1; TCRdb's D call of TRBD1 is untestable without DNA. Germline-derived CDR1 and CDR2 are SNHLY and FYNNEI. The CDR3 has 15 residues.

The V and J genes are TRBV27 and TRBJ2-1; the TCRdb call, TRBD1, lacks DNA for checking. CDR1 MNHEY and CDR2 SMNVEV come from the germline V gene (reference sequence). This CDR3 comprises 13 residues. The CDR3 loop is CASRGGWSNEQFF.

J is TRBJ2-3 and V is TRBV10-3. The CDR3 contains 17 residues. Germline CDR1 reads ENHRY; CDR2 reads SYGVKD. CDR3 residues: CAISESDDDRDTDTQYF.

This chain joins TRBV3-1 and TRBJ2-1; TCRdb designates TRBD2, a call that cannot be tested without DNA. In germline, CDR1 is LGHDT, CDR2 YNNKEL (reference sequence). This CDR3 has 19 amino acids. Here the CDR3 reads CASSYSGLAGVGSYNEQFF.

CDR3 protein: CASRVTANTEAFF. V and J are TRBV4-2 and TRBJ1-1. This CDR3 region has 13 residues. CDR1 and CDR2 (germline): LGHNA, YNFKEQ.

CDR3 amino acids: CASSPWTSGPYNEQFF. The chain joins TRBV12-3 or TRBV12-4 to TRBJ2-1; the D gene TCRdb calls, TRBD2, cannot be checked with no DNA. This CDR3 contains 16 residues.

The chain uses TRBV2 and TRBJ1-2; absent DNA, TCRdb's TRBD1 call cannot be checked. The germline CDR1 and CDR2 sequences are SNHLY and FYNNEI. The CDR3 totals 12 residues. The CDR3 is CASRQVAYGYTF.

This chain joins TRBV14 and TRBJ2-1; TCRdb lists TRBD1, though no DNA is available to test this call. Germline V gene sequence: CDR1 SGHDN, CDR2 FVKESK. The CDR3 length is 14 residues. CDR3 protein: CASRGDQGYNEQFF.

The chain carries TRBV5-1 and TRBJ2-6; lacking DNA, the TRBD1 call made by TCRdb goes unchecked. Germline CDR1 is SGHRS and CDR2 is YFSETQ. This CDR3 contains 18 residues. CDR3: CASSLGQGIEYGANVLTF.

The chain employs TRBV5-4 and TRBJ1-1. Germline CDR1 and CDR2: SGHNT and YYREEE (reference sequence). This CDR3 is 15 amino acids long. The CDR3 loop reads CASSSQDGRNTEAFF.

V is TRBV6-1 and J is TRBJ1-2; as DNA is missing, the TRBD1 call by TCRdb cannot be tested. There are 15 residues in the CDR3. The V gene's germline CDR1 is MNHNS and CDR2 SASEGT. The CDR3 protein is CASSIGTEPYYGYTF.

The J gene is TRBJ2-7, the V gene TRBV28. Germline CDR1 MDHEN, CDR2 SYDVKM. The CDR3 totals 16 residues. The CDR3 protein is CASSFPVLSASYEQYF.

The chain recombines TRBV7-8 with TRBJ2-1; TCRdb returns TRBD2, unconfirmable since there is no DNA. This CDR3 is built from 18 residues. In germline, CDR1 is SGHVS, CDR2 FQNEAQ. CDR3 sequence: CASSLALFGTSGWDEQFF.

The chain combines TRBV10-2 with TRBJ2-3; no DNA is available, so the TRBD2 call from TCRdb remains unchecked. The CDR3 consists of 17 residues. CDR1 is WSHSY, CDR2 SAAADI, per germline. CDR3 residues: CASSESTAGGRTDTQYF.

The V call is TRBV7-2, the J call TRBJ2-5; with no DNA, the TCRdb D assignment of TRBD2 cannot be verified. Germline loops: CDR1 SGHTA, CDR2 FQGNSA. The CDR3 sequence is 14 residues long. The CDR3 here is CASSRLAEQETQYF.

This chain connects TRBV12-1 to TRBJ1-5; checking the TCRdb D call of TRBD1 is not possible without DNA. TRBV12-1 is termed a pseudogene. The CDR3 length is 14 residues. CDR3: CASSLTGINQPQHF.

The rearrangement links TRBV6-1 to TRBJ2-2; with no DNA, the TCRdb D assignment of TRBD2 cannot be verified. CDR3 length equals 15 residues. Germline assignment: CDR1 MNHNS and CDR2 SASEGT. The CDR3 region is CASTSGGAEAGELFF.

The chain joins TRBV12-3 or TRBV12-4 to TRBJ2-1. This CDR3 contains 16 residues. This chain's CDR3 is CASSSTLDRGYNEQFF.